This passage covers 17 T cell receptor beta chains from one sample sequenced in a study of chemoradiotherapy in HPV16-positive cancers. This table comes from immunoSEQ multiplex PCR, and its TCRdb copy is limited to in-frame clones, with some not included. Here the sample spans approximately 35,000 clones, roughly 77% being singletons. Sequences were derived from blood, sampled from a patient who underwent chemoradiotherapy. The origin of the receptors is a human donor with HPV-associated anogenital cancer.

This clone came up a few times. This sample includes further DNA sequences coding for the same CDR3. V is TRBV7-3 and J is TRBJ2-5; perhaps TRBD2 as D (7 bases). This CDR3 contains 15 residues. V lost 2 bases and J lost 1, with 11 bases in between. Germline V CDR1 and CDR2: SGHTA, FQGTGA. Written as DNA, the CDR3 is TGTGCCAGCAGCTTAGGAGGGGGGGCCCAAGAGACCCAGTACTTC. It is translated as CASSLGGGAQETQYF.

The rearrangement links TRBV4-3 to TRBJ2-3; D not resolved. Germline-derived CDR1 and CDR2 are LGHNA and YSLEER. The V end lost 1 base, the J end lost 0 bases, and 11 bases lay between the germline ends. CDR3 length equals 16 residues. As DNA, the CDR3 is TGCGCCAGCAGCCAAGGTCCACCCACTAGCACAGATACGCAGTATTTT. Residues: CASSQGPPTSTDTQYF.

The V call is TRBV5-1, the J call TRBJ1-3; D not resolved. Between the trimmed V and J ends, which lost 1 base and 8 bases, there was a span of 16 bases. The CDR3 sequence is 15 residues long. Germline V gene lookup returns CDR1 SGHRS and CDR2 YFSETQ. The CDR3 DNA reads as TGCGCCAGCAGCTTGCGGGGTGTAAGATTGGACACCATATATTTT. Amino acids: CASSLRGVRLDTIYF.

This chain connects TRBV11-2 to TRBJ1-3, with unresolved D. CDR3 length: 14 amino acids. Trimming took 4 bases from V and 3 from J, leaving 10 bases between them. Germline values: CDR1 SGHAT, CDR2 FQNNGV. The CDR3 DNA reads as TGTGCCAGCAGCTCGAGCAAGTTTGGAAACACCATATATTTT. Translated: CASSSSKFGNTIYF.

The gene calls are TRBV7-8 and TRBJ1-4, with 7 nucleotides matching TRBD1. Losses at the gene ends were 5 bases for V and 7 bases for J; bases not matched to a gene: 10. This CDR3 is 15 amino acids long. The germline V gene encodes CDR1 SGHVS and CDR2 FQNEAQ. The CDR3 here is CASSLRQGEAEKLFF. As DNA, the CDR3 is TGTGCCAGCAGCCTCAGACAGGGTGAGGCTGAAAAACTGTTTTTT.

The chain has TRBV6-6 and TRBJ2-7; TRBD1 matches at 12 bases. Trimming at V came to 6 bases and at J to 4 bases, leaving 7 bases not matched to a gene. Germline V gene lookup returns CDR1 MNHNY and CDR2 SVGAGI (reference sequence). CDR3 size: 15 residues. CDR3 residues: CASRQGTGGKYEQYF. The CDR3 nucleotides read TGTGCCAGCAGACAAGGGACAGGGGGCAAATACGAGCAGTACTTC.

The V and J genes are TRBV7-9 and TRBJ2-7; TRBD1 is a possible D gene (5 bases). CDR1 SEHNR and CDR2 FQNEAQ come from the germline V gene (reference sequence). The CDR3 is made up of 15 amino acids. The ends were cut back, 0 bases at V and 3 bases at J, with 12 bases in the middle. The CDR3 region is CASSLAQGSVYEQYF. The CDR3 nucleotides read TGTGCCAGCAGCTTAGCCCAGGGATCGGTCTACGAGCAGTACTTC. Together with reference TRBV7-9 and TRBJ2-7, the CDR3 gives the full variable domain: DTGVSQNPRHKITKRGQNVTFRCDPISEHNRLYWYRQTLGQGPEFLTYFQNEAQLEKSRLLSDRFSAERPKGSFSTLEIQRTEQGDSAMYLCASSLAQGSVYEQYFGPGTRLTVT.

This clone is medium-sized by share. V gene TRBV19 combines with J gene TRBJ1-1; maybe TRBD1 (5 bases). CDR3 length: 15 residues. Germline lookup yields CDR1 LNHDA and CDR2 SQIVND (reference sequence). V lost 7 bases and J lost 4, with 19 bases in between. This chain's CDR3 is CASTPKRGVGTEAFF. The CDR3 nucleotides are TGTGCCAGTACCCCAAAAAGGGGCGTCGGCACTGAAGCTTTCTTT.

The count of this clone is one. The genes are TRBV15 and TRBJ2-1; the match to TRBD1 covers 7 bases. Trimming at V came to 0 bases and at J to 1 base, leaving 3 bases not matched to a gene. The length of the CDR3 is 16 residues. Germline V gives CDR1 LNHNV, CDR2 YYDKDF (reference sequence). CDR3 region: CATSRDRDSSYNEQFF. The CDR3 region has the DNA TGTGCCACCAGCAGAGATAGGGACAGTTCCTACAATGAGCAGTTCTTC.

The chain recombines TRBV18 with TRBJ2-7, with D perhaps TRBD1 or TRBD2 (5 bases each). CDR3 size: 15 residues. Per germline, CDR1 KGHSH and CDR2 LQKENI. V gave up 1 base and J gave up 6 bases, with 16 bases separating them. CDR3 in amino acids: CASSPLRGDRSEQYF. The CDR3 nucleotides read TGTGCCAGCTCACCACTTAGGGGAGACCGGAGCGAGCAGTACTTC.

The CDR3 bases are TGTGCCAGCAGCCCAGGACAGGCCTCTCCTGAAAAACTGTTTTTT. Translated, it gives CASSPGQASPEKLFF. V gene TRBV11-2 combines with J gene TRBJ1-4; 7 positions agree with TRBD1. The V gene's germline CDR1 is SGHAT and CDR2 FQNNGV. V dropped 5 bases and J dropped 7; count of bases not matched to a gene: 10. The length of the CDR3 is 15 residues.

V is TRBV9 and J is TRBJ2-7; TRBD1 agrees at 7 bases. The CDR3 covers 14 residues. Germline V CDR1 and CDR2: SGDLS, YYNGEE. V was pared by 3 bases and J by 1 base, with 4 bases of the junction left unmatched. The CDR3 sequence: CASSAQGVSYEQYF. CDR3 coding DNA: TGTGCCAGCAGCGCCCAGGGGGTTTCCTACGAGCAGTACTTC.

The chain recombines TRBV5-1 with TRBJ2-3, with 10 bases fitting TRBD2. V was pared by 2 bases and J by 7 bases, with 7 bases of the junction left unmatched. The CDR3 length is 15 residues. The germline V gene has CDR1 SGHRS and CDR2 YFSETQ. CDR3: CASSFRLAGENTQYF. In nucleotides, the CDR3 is TGCGCCAGCAGCTTCAGGCTAGCGGGGGAGAATACGCAGTATTTT.

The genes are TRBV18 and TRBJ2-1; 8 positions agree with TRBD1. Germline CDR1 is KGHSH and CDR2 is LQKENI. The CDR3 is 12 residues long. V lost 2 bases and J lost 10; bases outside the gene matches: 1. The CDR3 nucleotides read TGTGCCAGCTCACCAGACAGGGGAGAGCAGTTCTTC. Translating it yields CASSPDRGEQFF.

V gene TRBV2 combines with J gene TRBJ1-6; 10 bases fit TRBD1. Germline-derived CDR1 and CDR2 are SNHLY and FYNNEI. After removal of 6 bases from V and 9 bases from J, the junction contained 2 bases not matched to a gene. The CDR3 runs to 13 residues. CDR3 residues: CASRDRGFSPLHF. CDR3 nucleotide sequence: TGTGCCAGCAGGGACAGGGGGTTTTCACCCCTCCACTTT.

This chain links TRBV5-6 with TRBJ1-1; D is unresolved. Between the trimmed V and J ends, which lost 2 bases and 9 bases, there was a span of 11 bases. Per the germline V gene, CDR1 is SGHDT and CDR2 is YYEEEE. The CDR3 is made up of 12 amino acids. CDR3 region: CASSFREGKAFF. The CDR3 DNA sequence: TGTGCCAGCAGCTTTAGAGAGGGAAAAGCTTTCTTT.

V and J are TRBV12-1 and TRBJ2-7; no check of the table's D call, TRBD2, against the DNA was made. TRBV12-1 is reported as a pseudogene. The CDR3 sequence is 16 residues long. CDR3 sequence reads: CASSFPQHRRYYEQYF. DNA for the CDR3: TGTGCCAGCAGCTTTCCCCAGCACCGGAGATACTACGAGCAGTACTTC.